The 4 T cell receptor beta chains below were found in one sample sequenced in a study of blood T cells in healthy people across ages. With a J-beta primer mix and a sample-barcoded 5' primer, a second PCR ran 7 to 11 cycles. In TCRdb, the 5' RACE reads were re-called with MiXCR into one record per CDR3 protein. The table lists over 950,000 distinct CDR3 sequences, approximately 38% of them singletons. Sequenced input: blood. All receptors come from a young man in good health.

A remark on this clonotype: A junction boundary mismatches the germline segment, possibly from a read error. The chain couples TRBV9 to TRBJ1-2; no clear D gene. The CDR3 is 16 amino acids. The germline CDR1 and CDR2 sequences are SGDLS and YYNGEE. For the CDR3, the DNA is TGTGTCAGCAGCCCTCGCCCCGACCGACAAATCTATGGCTACACCTTC. It translates to CVSSPRPDRQIYGYTF.

The chain is built from TRBV27 and TRBJ1-1; D is uncertain. The CDR3 spans 15 residues. Per the germline V gene, CDR1 is MNHEY and CDR2 is SMNVEV (reference sequence). V lost 4 bases, J lost 2 bases, and 14 bases lay in between. CDR3 bases: TGTGCCAGCAGTTCCCTCACTTTGCTTAACACTGAAGCTTTCTTT. Protein sequence: CASSSLTLLNTEAFF.

The V and J genes are TRBV29-1 and TRBJ2-2; D unresolved. This CDR3 has 13 amino acids. Germline CDR1 is SQVTM and CDR2 is ANQGSEA. The ends were cut back, 8 bases at V and 3 bases at J, with 13 bases in the middle. This CDR3 is CSIQVRDTGELFF. The CDR3 DNA reads as TGCAGCATCCAGGTTAGGGACACCGGGGAGCTGTTTTTT.

This clonotype was seen a handful of times. The rearrangement uses TRBV11-2 and TRBJ2-5; D tentatively reads TRBD1 or TRBD2 (5 bases each). V lost 1 base and J lost 4, with 13 bases in between. CDR3 length equals 15 residues. The germline CDR1 and CDR2 sequences are SGHAT and FQNNGV. Here the CDR3 reads CASSLAGRTGETQYF. The CDR3 DNA sequence: TGTGCCAGCAGCTTAGCGGGACGTACAGGAGAGACCCAGTACTTC.